Presented here are 13 T cell receptor beta chains from one specimen sequenced in a study of early T cells in non-severe SARS-CoV-2 infection. One entry per CDR3 protein, called by TCRdb with MiXCR from the 5' RACE reads. Of about 44,000 distinct CDR3 sequences listed, about 6% were seen once; the top ten hold 20% to 25%. The sample was whole blood, taken at baseline. Receptors were obtained from an adult who was a healthcare worker with PCR-confirmed SARS-CoV-2 infection or an uninfected control (not recorded which).

Ten or more counts support this clonotype. The gene calls are TRBV29-1 and TRBJ1-6; D is unresolved. Per germline, CDR1 SQVTM and CDR2 ANQGSEA. The V gene lost 0 bases and the J gene lost 0 bases, with 9 bases spanning the gap. The CDR3 runs 16 residues. Here the CDR3 reads CSVEEVGGSYNSPLHF. The CDR3 region has the DNA TGCAGCGTTGAAGAAGTCGGCGGCTCCTATAATTCACCCCTCCACTTT.

This clonotype was found once. The rearrangement uses TRBV4-3 and TRBJ2-7, with no clear D. V dropped 2 bases and J dropped 3 bases, with 14 bases sitting between them. This CDR3 is 15 amino acids long. Germline CDR1 reads LGHNA; CDR2 reads YSLEER. The CDR3 is CASSQSQFVGYEQYF. As DNA, the CDR3 is TGCGCCAGCAGCCAATCCCAGTTCGTTGGCTACGAGCAGTACTTC.

The CDR3 is CASSFPGQQETQYF. DNA for the CDR3: TGTGCCAGCAGCTTCCCGGGACAGCAAGAGACCCAGTACTTC. J is TRBJ2-5 and V is TRBV5-6, with 7 bases identical to TRBD1. The CDR3 covers 14 residues. Germline trimming cut 2 bases from V and 2 bases from J; bases unmatched to any gene: 3. CDR1 is SGHDT and CDR2 is YYEEEE in the germline V gene.

This clonotype was recorded a few times. The chain links TRBV20-1 to TRBJ1-2; D is possibly TRBD1 (5 bases). V lost 6 bases to trimming and J lost 1 base, with 18 bases between them. CDR1 and CDR2 from the germline V gene are DFQATT and SNEGSKA (reference sequence). The CDR3 is 15 residues long. Here the CDR3 DNA reads TGCAGTGCCTCCTCCCAGGGCAACCTTAACTATGGCTACACCTTC. Protein: CSASSQGNLNYGYTF.

This clonotype came up many times. The V call is TRBV24-1, the J call TRBJ2-5; D possibly matches TRBD1 or TRBD2 (5 bases each). Between the trimmed V and J ends, which lost 3 bases and 0 bases, there was a span of 13 bases. Germline CDR1 and CDR2: KGHDR and SFDVKD. The CDR3 covers 16 residues. DNA for the CDR3: TGTGCCACCAGTGATCCTAAAGGGGAGTACCAAGAGACCCAGTACTTC. Translating gives CATSDPKGEYQETQYF.

This clonotype was counted at least ten times. J is TRBJ2-1 and V is TRBV5-1; D is ambiguous. The germline gives CDR1 SGHRS, CDR2 YFSETQ. This CDR3 is 14 amino acids long. V lost 0 bases to trimming and J lost 7 bases, with 11 bases between them. The CDR3 spells CASSLVRDPNEQFF. The CDR3 coding sequence is TGCGCCAGCAGCTTGGTAAGGGATCCTAATGAGCAGTTCTTC. Full variable domain (outside the CDR3, taken from reference TRBV5-1 and TRBJ2-1): KAGVTQTPRYLIKTRGQQVTLSCSPISGHRSVSWYQQTPGQGLQFLFEYFSETQRNKGNFPGRFSGRQFSNSRSEMNVSTLELGDSALYLCASSLVRDPNEQFFGPGTRLTVL.

This clonotype was observed a handful of times. The V and J genes are TRBV6-6 and TRBJ2-3; D unresolved. Germline V gives CDR1 MNHNY, CDR2 SVGAGI (reference sequence). CDR3 length: 11 amino acids. The germline V and J ends were trimmed by 8 bases and 5 bases, with 8 bases remaining between them. The DNA for the CDR3 is TGTGCCAGCCAAGTGAAAGATACGCAGTATTTT. Translated: CASQVKDTQYF.

The CDR3 sequence: CAWSVVGEQFF. The CDR3 coding sequence is TGTGCCTGGAGTGTTGTCGGGGAGCAGTTCTTC. The chain is built from TRBV30 and TRBJ2-1; D uncertain. CDR1 and CDR2 from the germline V gene are GTSNPN and SVGIG (reference sequence). This CDR3 comprises 11 residues. Between the trimmed V and J ends, which lost 0 bases and 10 bases, there was a span of 7 bases.

The rearrangement links TRBV7-8 to TRBJ2-5, with D hard to call. The CDR3 consists of 13 residues. CDR1 is SGHVS and CDR2 is FQNEAQ in the germline V gene. The V gene lost 5 bases and the J gene lost 2 bases, with 9 bases spanning the gap. In nucleotides, the CDR3 is TGTGCCAGCAGCCCGCGGCTGCAAGAGACCCAGTACTTC. The encoded protein is CASSPRLQETQYF.

This clonotype was counted ten times or more. The chain couples TRBV5-1 to TRBJ1-1; D call uncertain. Germline CDR1 is SGHRS and CDR2 is YFSETQ. Trimming removed 0 bases from V and 1 base from J, with 7 bases in between. This CDR3 has 14 amino acids. The CDR3, as DNA: TGCGCCAGCAGCTTGGGAGTTGGGAACACTGAAGCTTTCTTT. As protein: CASSLGVGNTEAFF.

This clonotype was detected a few times. The rearrangement links TRBV27 to TRBJ2-7, with 8 bases that match TRBD2. The CDR3 totals 15 residues. V trimming: 4 bases; J trimming: 4 bases; junction bases outside the gene matches: 9. The V gene's germline CDR1 is MNHEY and CDR2 SMNVEV (reference sequence). CDR3 amino acids: CASSYHREGSYEQYF. CDR3 DNA: TGTGCCAGCAGTTATCACCGGGAGGGTTCTTACGAGCAGTACTTC.

The rearrangement links TRBV7-2 to TRBJ2-1, with 9 positions matching TRBD1. Unmatched junction bases numbered 9, after V lost 5 bases and J lost 7 bases. CDR1 and CDR2 from the germline V gene are SGHTA and FQGNSA. This CDR3 is 15 amino acids long. The CDR3 DNA reads TGTGCCAGCAGCCCGCGGGACAGGGTCGGGAATGAGCAGTTCTTC. It translates to CASSPRDRVGNEQFF. Together with reference TRBV7-2 and TRBJ2-1, the CDR3 gives the full variable domain: GAGVSQSPSNKVTEKGKDVELRCDPISGHTALYWYRQSLGQGLEFLIYFQGNSAPDKSGLPSDRFSAERTGGSVSTLTIQRTQQEDSAVYLCASSPRDRVGNEQFFGPGTRLTVL.

This clonotype occurred many times. The chain uses TRBV7-2 and TRBJ1-6; D is ambiguous. The CDR3 consists of 15 residues. From germline, CDR1 is SGHTA and CDR2 FQGNSA. Deletions cut 3 bases from V and 5 bases from J, with 11 bases between. The CDR3 sequence is CASSFSLVNNSPLHF. The CDR3, as DNA: TGTGCCAGCAGCTTTAGTTTGGTCAATAATTCACCCCTCCACTTT.